This T cell receptor beta chain was retrieved from a study of blood T cell repertoires in COVID-19 (dated by TCRdb to the early 2020s). Study-level background: Samples from collaborators originated in the United States, Italy and Spain and spanned both the acute and convalescent phases of COVID-19. A de-identified subject ID, COVID-19 status, age in years and sex were almost always included in the sample metadata. The dataset comprised deeply sampled blood TCRbeta repertoires from subjects exposed to, actively infected with, or recovered from COVID-19. Samples came from the ongoing ImmuneRACE study (first 160 participants) plus 1,254 subjects from 6 global collaborators. The material from the prospective study consisted of cDNA or gDNA derived from T cells, B-cell-depleted T cells, or PBMCs. HLA class I and class II types, where available, came from metadata supplied by the sample provider rather than from assay-based typing. The repertoires were made available in a free public database intended to serve as a resource for research on the immune response to SARS-CoV-2.

The collaborating institutions used their own protocols to collect whole blood in K2EDTA tubes. Collaborator samples were shipped for TCRbeta analysis as frozen whole blood, isolated PBMCs, or DNA extracted from either sample type. V is reduced by 6 bases and J by 7 bases, leaving a spacing of 6 bases between them. Taken from cysteine to phenylalanine, the CDR3 has 11 residues. The sequence is cut down to CDR3 DNA, 33 bases in frame from base 1. CDR1 is given as LGHDT and CDR2 as YNNKEL, both from the germline V gene (reference sequence). TCRbeta CDR3 regions were amplified from genomic DNA using the immunoSEQ Assay, a bias-controlled multiplex PCR. In the original analysis: Nucleated cell counts per sample were estimated from amplification of reference gene primers within the assay. Sequence reads were collapsed and filtered to measure the absolute abundance of every unique TCRbeta CDR3 rearrangement. For each sample, productive Simpson clonality was calculated as the square root of Simpson's diversity index over productive rearrangements. The source is immuneACCESS, and TCRdb retained only in-frame sequences with V and J called. Part of the clones is not carried over; for the studies checked, unresolved V genes explain less than half of this, and the remainder is unexplained. That table is the source of V, J and clone size, and D and trimming were worked out from the DNA. The sample has 70,000 or so clones on record, approximately 78% of them singletons. Around 10% of the sample comes from the top ten.

Overall results and qualifications from the work: How much clinical and demographic metadata was included differed by source and by participant, and the metadata was provided uncurated.

To note about this clone: Its antigen remains unidentified. Base qualities are not provided; no much larger clone lies one nucleotide away.

The sequence came from a woman at least 80 years old with acute or convalescent COVID-19. Sequencing was carried out using peripheral blood. This receptor chain uses TRBV3-1 (or the pseudogene TRBV3-2) and TRBJ1-4, with a tentative D gene TRBD1 over 5 matching bases. For the CDR3, the sequence is CASRRGEKLFF. DNA sequence: TGTGCCAGCAGAAGGGGTGAAAAACTGTTTTTT.